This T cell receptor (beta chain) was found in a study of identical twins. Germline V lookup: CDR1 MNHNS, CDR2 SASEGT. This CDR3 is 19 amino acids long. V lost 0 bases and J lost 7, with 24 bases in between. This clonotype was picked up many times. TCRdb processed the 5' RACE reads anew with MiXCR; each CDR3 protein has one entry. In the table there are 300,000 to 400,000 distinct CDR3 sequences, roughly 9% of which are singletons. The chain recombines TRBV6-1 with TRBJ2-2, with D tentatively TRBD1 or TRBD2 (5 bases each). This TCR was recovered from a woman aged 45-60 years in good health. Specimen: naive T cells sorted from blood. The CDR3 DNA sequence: TGTGCCAGCAGTGAAGCGCTTCTAGGGGCAGGGAGAATGAACGGGGAGCTGTTTTTT. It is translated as CASSEALLGAGRMNGELFF.